A selection of T cell receptor beta chains follows, all from one sample in a study of early T cells in non-severe SARS-CoV-2 infection. TCRdb recomputed calls from the 5' RACE reads with MiXCR, one row per CDR3 protein. The repertoire holds approximately 33,000 distinct CDR3 sequences, about 5% seen once, with roughly 27% in the top ten. What was sequenced was whole blood. These TCRs come from an adult who was a healthcare worker with PCR-confirmed SARS-CoV-2 infection or an uninfected control (not recorded which). Each CDR3 is given with its conserved first and last residue.

V,J,CDR3
TRBV7-2,TRBJ1-2,CASSRFGTVKNYGYTF
TRBV18,TRBJ2-2,CASSPYSLGNTGELFF
TRBV7-2,TRBJ1-2,CASSSPRLYGYTF
TRBV6-5,TRBJ2-7,CASSRPGAGYEQYF
TRBV10-3,TRBJ2-7,CASIRVDEQYF
TRBV19,TRBJ2-1,CASSIDTGVYSEQFF
TRBV5-1,TRBJ2-7,CASSASQGPYEQYF
TRBV27,TRBJ2-1,CASSLSKLAGGTEQFF
TRBV7-8,TRBJ1-1,CASSFQGETEAFF
TRBV6-6,TRBJ2-5,CASSYEGGRRETQYF
TRBV27,TRBJ2-1,CASSLGWSGNEQFF
TRBV12-3/TRBV12-4,TRBJ2-2,CASRPSGGFFFGELFF
TRBV7-9,TRBJ2-3,CASSFSGSTDTQYF
TRBV5-1,TRBJ2-7,CASSSTTSGGTYF
TRBV6-1,TRBJ1-5,CASSEGGGNQPQHF
TRBV5-1,TRBJ2-3,CASSSTGYRTDTQYF
TRBV10-3,TRBJ1-1,CAISTLDRGAEAFF
TRBV5-1,TRBJ1-1,CASSLGTGGIWTEAFF
TRBV6-5,TRBJ1-6,CASSLGGRGNSPLHF
TRBV4-3,TRBJ1-4,CASSQDGGEKLFF
TRBV20-1,TRBJ1-2,CSALTPSNYGYTF
TRBV7-3,TRBJ2-2,CASSLTSGHTGELFF